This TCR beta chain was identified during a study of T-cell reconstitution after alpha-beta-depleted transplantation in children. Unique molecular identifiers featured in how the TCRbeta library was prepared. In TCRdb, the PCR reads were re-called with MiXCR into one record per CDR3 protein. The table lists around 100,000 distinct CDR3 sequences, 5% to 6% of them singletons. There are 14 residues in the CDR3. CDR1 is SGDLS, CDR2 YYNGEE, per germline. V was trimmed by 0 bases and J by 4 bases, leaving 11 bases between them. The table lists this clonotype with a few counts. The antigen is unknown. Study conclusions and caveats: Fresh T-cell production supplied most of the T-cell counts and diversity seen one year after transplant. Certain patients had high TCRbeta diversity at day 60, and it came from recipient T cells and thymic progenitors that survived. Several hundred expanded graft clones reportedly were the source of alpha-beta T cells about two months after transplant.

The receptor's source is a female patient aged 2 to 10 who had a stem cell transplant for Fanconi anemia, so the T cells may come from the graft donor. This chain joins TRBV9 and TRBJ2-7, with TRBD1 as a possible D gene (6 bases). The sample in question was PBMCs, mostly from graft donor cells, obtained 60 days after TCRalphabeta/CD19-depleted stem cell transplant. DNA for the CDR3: TGTGCCAGCAGCGTAGAACAGGGACCATACGAGCAGTACTTC. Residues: CASSVEQGPYEQYF.